These T cell receptor beta chains were read from a single sample in a study of cytomegalovirus exposure and HLA in healthy donors. This table comes from immunoSEQ multiplex PCR, and its TCRdb copy is limited to in-frame clones, with some not included. The sample contains over 85,000 clones, 80% to 95% of which appear only once. Sequencing used PBMCs. The receptors were sampled from a woman in her thirties in good health and CMV-seropositive. The conserved cysteine and the conserved F or W are not part of the CDR3 here.

v_gene	CDR3aa
TRBV6-5	ASSYGAPNTEAF
TRBV5-1	ASSLPGQPTEETQY
TRBV7-2	ASSLGWSGTSEQY
TRBV19	ASSTTGQGGYNEQF
TRBV7-2	ASSPTSAALGEQY
TRBV11-2	ASSTILAGPTDTQY
TRBV15	ATSRAPNRGPSYEQY
TRBV21-1	ASSKLVSGTRRTETQY
TRBV29-1	SAYLAGGEQY
TRBV18	ASSPWGDSYEQY
TRBV9	ASEALSSYNEQF
TRBV11-2	ASSLEVIGELF
TRBV7-8	ASSFTGRVTEAF
TRBV5-1	ASSPRSGSEQY
TRBV7-2	ASSLGRSDYEQY
TRBV19	ASCRQGQGVLDEQF
TRBV4-3	ASSREGSSYNEQF
TRBV7-9	ASSPPVWPEAF
TRBV7-3	ASSLMLRGDTQY
TRBV18	ASSPDRVAGNSPLH
TRBV4-3	ASSPGQGGRPQH
TRBV18	ASSPQLRASSGSSYNEQF
TRBV7-3	ASSPTSERYNEQF
TRBV5-5	ASSLPKGANEKLF
TRBV19	ASSTGGESGYT
TRBV20-1	SALKQPQH
TRBV19	ASIAGTGGTGTIY
TRBV19	ASSLQRQETQY
TRBV13	ASSPGQTNEKLF
TRBV7-8	ASSPYKRGETVRPTNEKLF
TRBV28	ASRTYSTDTQY
TRBV28	ASSLGLAGDEQY
TRBV4-2	ASSQDGTGLYQETQY
TRBV7-9	ASSQRGTTPGELF
TRBV5-8	ASSLRGPTEAF
TRBV11-2	ASSTSPETQY
TRBV6-5	ASSYSGQDYGYT
TRBV11-3	ASSLDKGLGLFHNEQF
TRBV5-4	ASSLGLSQETQY
TRBV6-1	ASIKKGASGNTIY
TRBV4-1	ASRGIAGGRETQY
TRBV7-3	ASSLTGVSTDTQY
TRBV14	ASSQAGTGHQETQY
TRBV30	AWNNGSPSGANVLT
TRBV27	ASSRQGEQPQH
TRBV18	ASSRGQNTEAF
TRBV28	ASLVGQGVTDTQY
TRBV21-1	ASRCGVLSTDTQY
TRBV28	ASSILRGQGSEQY
TRBV30	AWLDSGGVYT
TRBV10-3	AIKREGGRASYEQY